This is a list of T cell receptor beta chains from one sample in a study of immune aging and cytomegalovirus after organ transplant. These receptors have no known antigen. TCRdb reanalysed the single-cell sequencing reads using MiXCR and keeps one entry per CDR3 protein. The repertoire holds tens of thousands of distinct CDR3 sequences, roughly 36% seen once, with about 25% in the top ten. The sample consisted of CMV peptide-activated CD4+ and CD8+ T cells sorted from blood, taken at five time points, pooled. These receptors were collected from a female donor who had a heart transplant and CMV viremia. Both conserved end residues are part of each CDR3. D genes are given only for firm matches. Clone size, where shown, is once, few, many, or a class for clones that have expanded.

clone size,D gene,V gene,J gene,CDR3 DNA,CDR3 protein
many,.,TRBV20-1,TRBJ2-1,TGCAGTGCTAGCCTAGCGTGGGGCGAGCAGTTCTTC,CSASLAWGEQFF
.,TRBD1,TRBV18,TRBJ2-7,TGCGCCAGCTCACCAGGGGGCGGGTGGAGCGAGCAGCACTTC,CASSPGGGWSEQHF
medium-sized,.,TRBV6-1,TRBJ1-2,TGTGCCAGCAGTGAAGTAAGGGGCCTAGGCCGCGGCTACACCTTC,CASSEVRGLGRGYTF
.,TRBD2,TRBV7-9,TRBJ2-3,TGTGCCAGCAGCGGGCCTAGCGGGAGGTCCACAGATACGCAGTATTTT,CASSGPSGRSTDTQYF
few,.,TRBV2,TRBJ2-7,TGTGCCAGCAGTGAATTTCTGCGGGCTGGCGAGCAGTACTTC,CASSEFLRAGEQYF
many,TRBD2,TRBV9,TRBJ2-5,TGTGCCAGCAGCCCCGGACTAGCGGGCTCGATCGGGACCCAGTACTTC,CASSPGLAGSIGTQYF
.,TRBD1,TRBV5-1,TRBJ1-1,TGCGCCAGCAGCACGGGACAGGGGGCAACCGCTGAAGCTTTCTTT,CASSTGQGATAEAFF
few,.,TRBV11-2,TRBJ2-7,TGTACCAGCAGCTTAGATTGCGGGACGTCGAACTCCTGCGAGCAGTACTTC,CTSSLDCGTSNSCEQYF
few,.,TRBV19,TRBJ2-1,TGTGCCAGTAGTACTTCACCTTACAATGAGCAGTTCTTC,CASSTSPYNEQFF
.,.,TRBV6-1,TRBJ1-5,TGTGCCAGCAGTGAAGCGCGACCGCAGGGTCAGCCCCAGCATTTT,CASSEARPQGQPQHF
.,.,TRBV29-1,TRBJ1-3,TGCAGCGTTGTCTATGGAACTGGAAACACCATATATTTT,CSVVYGTGNTIYF
few,.,TRBV20-1,TRBJ2-7,TGCAGTGCTAGGGGGCCCTTCGAGCAGTACTTC,CSARGPFEQYF
.,.,TRBV5-1,TRBJ2-7,TGCGCCAGCAGCTTGGGGCAGGATCAGCACTTC,CASSLGQDQHF
medium-sized,TRBD1,TRBV12-3/TRBV12-4,TRBJ1-5,TGTGCCAGCAGTTTGCGGGCCAGGGGGCTTTTAATTAGCAATCAGCCCCAGCATTTT,CASSLRARGLLISNQPQHF
medium-sized,.,TRBV20-1,TRBJ2-3,TGCAGTGCTAGAGATCCGGAGGGCGGCGCAGATACGCAGTATTTT,CSARDPEGGADTQYF
.,.,TRBV5-1,TRBJ2-3,TGCGCCAGCAGCTCTGGGGGGAGCACAGATACGCAGTATTTT,CASSSGGSTDTQYF
many,.,TRBV20-1,TRBJ2-1,TGCAGTGCTAGATTGGGTGACTGGGAGCAGTTCTTC,CSARLGDWEQFF
medium-sized,.,TRBV15,TRBJ1-1,TGTGCCACCAGCAGAGATCGGGGGGGAGGTACTGAAGCTTTCTTT,CATSRDRGGGTEAFF
large,TRBD1,TRBV29-1,TRBJ2-1,TGCAGCGTTGACATGACAGGGGGGTCCAATGAGCAGTTCTTC,CSVDMTGGSNEQFF
.,.,TRBV6-1,TRBJ1-1,TGTGCCAGCAGCCAGTGGGCGGGGGGCACTGAAGCTTTCTTT,CASSQWAGGTEAFF
few,.,TRBV5-1,TRBJ2-2,TGCGCCAGCAGCTTGGGGCCTGGGGGCACCGGGGAGCTGTTTTTT,CASSLGPGGTGELFF
.,.,TRBV6-5,TRBJ2-7,TGTGCCAGCAGTTACTCGAGGCTCTCCTACGAGCAGTACTTC,CASSYSRLSYEQYF
many,.,TRBV6-2/TRBV6-3,TRBJ2-2,TGTGCCAGCAGTTCCGGCCCGGGGACCGGGGAGCTGTTTTTT,CASSSGPGTGELFF
few,.,TRBV10-3,TRBJ1-2,TGTGCCATCAGGCCGGCAGGGCCGGGTAAAGCGGTCTTTGGCTACACCTTC,CAIRPAGPGKAVFGYTF
.,.,TRBV11-2,TRBJ2-1,TGTGCCAGCAGCTTAGAGCAAGGGCCCGTCGGTTACAATGAGCAGTTCTTC,CASSLEQGPVGYNEQFF